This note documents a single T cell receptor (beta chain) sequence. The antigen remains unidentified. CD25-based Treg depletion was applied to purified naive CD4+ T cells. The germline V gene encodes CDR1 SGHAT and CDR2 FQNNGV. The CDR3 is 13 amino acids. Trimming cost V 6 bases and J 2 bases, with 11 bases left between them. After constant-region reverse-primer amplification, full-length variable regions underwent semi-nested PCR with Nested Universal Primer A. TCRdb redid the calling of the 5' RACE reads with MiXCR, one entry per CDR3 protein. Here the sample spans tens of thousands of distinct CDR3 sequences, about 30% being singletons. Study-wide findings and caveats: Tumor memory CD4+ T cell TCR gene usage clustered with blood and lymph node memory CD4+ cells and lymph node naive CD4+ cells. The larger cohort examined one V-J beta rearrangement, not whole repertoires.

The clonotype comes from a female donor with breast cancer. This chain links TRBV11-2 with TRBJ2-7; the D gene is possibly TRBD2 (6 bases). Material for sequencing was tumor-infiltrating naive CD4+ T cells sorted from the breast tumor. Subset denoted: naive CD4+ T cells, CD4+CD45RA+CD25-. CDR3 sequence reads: CASRISGAYEQYF. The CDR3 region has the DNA TGTGCCAGCAGAATTAGCGGTGCCTACGAGCAGTACTTC.